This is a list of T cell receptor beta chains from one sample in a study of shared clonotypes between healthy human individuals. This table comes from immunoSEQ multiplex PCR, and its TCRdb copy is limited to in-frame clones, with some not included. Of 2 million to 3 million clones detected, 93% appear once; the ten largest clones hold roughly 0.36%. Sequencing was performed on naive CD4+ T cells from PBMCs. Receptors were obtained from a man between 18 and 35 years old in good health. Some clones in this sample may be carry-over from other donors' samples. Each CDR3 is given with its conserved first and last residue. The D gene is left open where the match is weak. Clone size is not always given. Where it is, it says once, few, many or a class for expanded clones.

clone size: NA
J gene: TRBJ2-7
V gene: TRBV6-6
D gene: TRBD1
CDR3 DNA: TGTGCCAGCAGTTACGGGACAGGGGTAGCTCGCGAGCAGTACTTC
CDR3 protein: CASSYGTGVAREQYF

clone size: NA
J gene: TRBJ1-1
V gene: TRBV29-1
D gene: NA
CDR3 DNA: TGCAGCGAATCTGGGGCCCGGGACACTGAAGCTTTCTTT
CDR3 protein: CSESGARDTEAFF

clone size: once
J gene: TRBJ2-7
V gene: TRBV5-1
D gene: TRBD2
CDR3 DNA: TGCGCCAGCTCACCCCCTGCGGGAGTCTACGAGCAGTACTTC
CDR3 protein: CASSPPAGVYEQYF

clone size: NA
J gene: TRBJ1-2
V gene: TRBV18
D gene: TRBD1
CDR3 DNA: TGTGCCAGCTCACCCTCCTCGACAGGGAGTTTACGGGGCTACACCTTC
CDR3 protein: CASSPSSTGSLRGYTF

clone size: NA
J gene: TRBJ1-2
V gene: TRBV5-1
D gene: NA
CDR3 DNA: TGCGCCAGCAGCTTTGAAAGCTATGGCTACACCTTC
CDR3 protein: CASSFESYGYTF

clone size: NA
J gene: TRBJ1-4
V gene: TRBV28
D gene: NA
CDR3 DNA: TGTGCCAGCACCGTACGGGGTGCAACTAATGAAAAACTGTTTTTT
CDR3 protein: CASTVRGATNEKLFF

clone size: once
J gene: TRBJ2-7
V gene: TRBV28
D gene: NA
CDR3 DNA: TGTGCCAGCAGTTTCGGGCCGTACGAGCAGTACTTC
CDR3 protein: CASSFGPYEQYF

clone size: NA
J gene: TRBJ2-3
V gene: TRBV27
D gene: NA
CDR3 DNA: TGTGCCAGCAGTTTAGGCGCAGGGTACACAGATACGCAGTATTTT
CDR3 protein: CASSLGAGYTDTQYF

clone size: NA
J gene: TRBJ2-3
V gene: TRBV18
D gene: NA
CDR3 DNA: TGTGCCAGCTCACCAAAACAGGGCCCCACAGATACGCAGTATTTT
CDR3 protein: CASSPKQGPTDTQYF

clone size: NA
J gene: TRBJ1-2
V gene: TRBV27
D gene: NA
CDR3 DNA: TGTGCCAGCAGTTCGGGGAGGGGGAACTATGGCTACACCTTC
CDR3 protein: CASSSGRGNYGYTF

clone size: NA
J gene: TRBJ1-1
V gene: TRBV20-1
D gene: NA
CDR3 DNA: TGCAGTGGGGACGGTTACACTGAAGCTTTCTTT
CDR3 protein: CSGDGYTEAFF

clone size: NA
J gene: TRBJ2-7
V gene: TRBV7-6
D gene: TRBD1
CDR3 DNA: TGTGCCAGCAGCTACCGACAGGGGAGCTACGAGCAGTACTTC
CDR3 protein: CASSYRQGSYEQYF

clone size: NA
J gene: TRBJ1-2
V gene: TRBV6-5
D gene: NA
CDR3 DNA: TGTGCCAGCAGTTCGAGGGGGGACCTTAACTATGGCTACACCTTC
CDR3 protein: CASSSRGDLNYGYTF

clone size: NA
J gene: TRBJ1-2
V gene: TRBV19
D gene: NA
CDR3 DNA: TGTGCCAGTAGCACCTCCAGGGGTCGAAGCTATGGCTACACCTTC
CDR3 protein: CASSTSRGRSYGYTF

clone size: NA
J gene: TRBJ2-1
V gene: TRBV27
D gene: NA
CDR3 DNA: TGTGCCAGCAGTCTACTACAGGGCTACAATGAGCAGTTCTTC
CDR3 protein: CASSLLQGYNEQFF

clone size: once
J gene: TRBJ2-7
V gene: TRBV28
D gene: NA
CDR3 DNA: TGTGCCAGCAGAACTGGCGGTACCTACGAGCAGTACTTC
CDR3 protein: CASRTGGTYEQYF

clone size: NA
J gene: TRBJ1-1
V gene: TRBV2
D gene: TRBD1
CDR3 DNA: TGTGCCAGCAGTAGACAGGGCACTGAAGCTTTCTTT
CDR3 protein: CASSRQGTEAFF

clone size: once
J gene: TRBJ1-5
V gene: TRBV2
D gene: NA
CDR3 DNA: TGTGCCAGCAGTGGAAGTAGGAGCAATCAGCCCCAGCATTTT
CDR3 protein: CASSGSRSNQPQHF

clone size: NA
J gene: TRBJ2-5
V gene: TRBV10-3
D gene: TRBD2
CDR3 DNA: TGTGCCATCAGCCTCGGACTAGCGGAGGGGGAAGACAAAGAGACCCAGTACTTC
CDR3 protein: CAISLGLAEGEDKETQYF

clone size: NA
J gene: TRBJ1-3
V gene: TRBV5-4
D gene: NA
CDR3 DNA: TGTGCCAGCAGCTTAGCCCCCAGGTCCGGAAACACCATATATTTT
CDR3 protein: CASSLAPRSGNTIYF